The 22 T cell receptor beta chains below were found in one sample sequenced in a study of blood T cell repertoires in COVID-19. Repertoires were generated with immunoSEQ multiplex PCR, while TCRdb's copy carries only in-frame clones and drops some. The table shows around 200,000 clones, with approximately 90% occurring only once. Material: PBMCs or T cells enriched from blood (not recorded which). Source of these receptors: a young man with acute COVID-19.

This clone appeared a single time. V and J are TRBV19 and TRBJ2-2; 9 bases match TRBD1. This CDR3 has 14 residues. Per germline, CDR1 LNHDA and CDR2 SQIVND (reference sequence). CDR3 sequence (DNA): TGTGCACCCGTGGAGGACAGGGGCAGGGGGGAGCTGTTTTTT. This encodes CAPVEDRGRGELFF.

The CDR3 bases are TGTGCCAGTAGGTCGGGTTACACTGAAGCTTTCTTT. As protein: CASRSGYTEAFF. V is TRBV11-2 and J is TRBJ1-1; D is unresolved. V was cut by 9 bases and J by 3 bases, with 11 bases left in between. Looked up from germline, CDR1 is SGHAT and CDR2 is FQNNGV. The CDR3 is made up of 12 amino acids.

The chain is built from TRBV27 and TRBJ1-3; D is possibly TRBD1 (5 bases). Trimming left V 3 bases short and J 9 bases short, with 15 bases between. CDR1 MNHEY and CDR2 SMNVEV come from the germline V gene (reference sequence). CDR3 length: 14 residues. The CDR3 here is CASSLRQLECTIYF. The CDR3 DNA follows: TGTGCCAGCAGTTTGCGACAGCTGGAGTGCACCATATATTTT.

J is TRBJ2-7 and V is TRBV7-9; 7 bases fit TRBD2. Germline V gene lookup returns CDR1 SEHNR and CDR2 FQNEAQ (reference sequence). The CDR3 covers 16 residues. The J segment lost 2 bases and the V segment lost 4 bases, leaving 11 bases of the junction unmatched. The CDR3 coding sequence is TGTGCCAGCAGCTCAAACAGGCGGGGGAGGACCTACGAGCAGTACTTC. Translated: CASSSNRRGRTYEQYF.

The rearrangement uses TRBV3-1 (or the pseudogene TRBV3-2) and TRBJ1-1; D is undetermined. Germline CDR1 is LGHDT and CDR2 is YNNKEL (reference sequence). The CDR3 consists of 16 residues. Trimming removed 0 bases from V and 5 bases from J, with 16 bases in between. The CDR3 region has the DNA TGTGCCAGCAGCCAAGAACCCCTGAGGAGCGGGACTGAAGCTTTCTTT. Its translation: CASSQEPLRSGTEAFF.

The J gene is TRBJ1-2, the V gene TRBV28; 7 bases match TRBD1. The CDR3 consists of 12 residues. J gave up 8 bases and V 3 bases, and 3 bases lay outside the gene matches. From germline, CDR1 is MDHEN and CDR2 SYDVKM. In nucleotides, the CDR3 is TGTGCCAGCAGTTTGAGGGGGCGCGGCTACACCTTC. It translates to CASSLRGRGYTF.

This rearrangement joins TRBV3-1 (or the pseudogene TRBV3-2) to TRBJ1-1; D call uncertain. CDR3 length: 13 residues. V shed 5 bases and J shed 0 bases, with 7 bases lying between them. Germline lookup yields CDR1 LGHDT and CDR2 YNNKEL (reference sequence). The CDR3 DNA is TGTGCCAGCAGCGCCGACATGAACACTGAAGCTTTCTTT. Translating gives CASSADMNTEAFF.

The rearrangement uses TRBV28 and TRBJ2-5, with D possibly matching TRBD1 (6 bases). The length of the CDR3 is 17 residues. The germline V gene has CDR1 MDHEN and CDR2 SYDVKM. V shed 2 bases and J shed 4 bases, with 20 bases lying between them. The CDR3 reads CASSLVRDTSQIETQYF. CDR3 DNA sequence: TGTGCCAGCAGTTTAGTCCGGGACACTTCGCAGATAGAGACCCAGTACTTC.

This clone was counted at least ten times. This sequence joins TRBV9 and TRBJ2-2, with TRBD2 as a possible D gene (6 bases). Germline values: CDR1 SGDLS, CDR2 YYNGEE. The CDR3 totals 17 residues. Trimming left V 1 base short and J 7 bases short, with 20 bases between. Here the CDR3 DNA reads TGTGCCAGCAGCGTAAACGGGAGACCTACGAGGGGCGGGGAGCTGTTTTTT. It yields the protein CASSVNGRPTRGGELFF.

This chain joins TRBV11-3 and TRBJ2-1; possibly TRBD1 for D (6 bases). The V gene's germline CDR1 is SGHNT and CDR2 YENEEA. This CDR3 has 16 residues. Trimming removed 5 bases from V and 6 bases from J, with 20 bases in between. Written as DNA, the CDR3 is TGTGCCAGCAGCCCGTCACAGGGTAAATCTTCCAATGAGCAGTTCTTC. Amino acids: CASSPSQGKSSNEQFF.

CDR3 amino acids: CASSPTGQGGNEQFF. The CDR3 DNA reads TGTGCCAGCAGCCCTACAGGACAGGGGGGCAATGAGCAGTTCTTC. The chain uses TRBV7-3 and TRBJ2-1, with 10 nucleotides matching TRBD1. The CDR3 is 15 residues long. Germline V gene sequence: CDR1 SGHTA, CDR2 FQGTGA. J lost 6 bases, V lost 5 bases, and 7 bases had no gene match.

The CDR3 coding sequence is TGTGCCAGCAGCGGTCCGGTGGCAGGGTGGGACACAGATACGCAGTATTTT. It specifies CASSGPVAGWDTDTQYF. V and J are TRBV7-2 and TRBJ2-3, with D perhaps matching TRBD1 (5 bases). Trimming took 5 bases from V and 2 from J, leaving 20 bases between them. The CDR3 is made up of 17 amino acids. Germline V lookup: CDR1 SGHTA, CDR2 FQGNSA.

CDR3 amino acids: CASSGTSGGLGTGELFF. The DNA of the CDR3 is TGTGCCAGCAGCGGGACTAGCGGGGGCTTAGGGACCGGGGAGCTGTTTTTT. This sequence joins TRBV11-3 and TRBJ2-2; 14 bases align to TRBD2. Germline V gene data show CDR1 as SGHNT and CDR2 as YENEEA. V shed 5 bases and J 5 bases; nucleotides not matched to a gene: 7. CDR3 length: 17 amino acids.

The chain combines TRBV21-1 with TRBJ2-7; the DNA was not used to check the table's D call, TRBD1. TRBV21-1 counts as a pseudogene. This CDR3 region has 14 residues. Here the CDR3 DNA reads TGTGCCAGCAGCAAAGCCTTTGGGGACAGCGAGCAGTACTTC. Its translation is CASSKAFGDSEQYF.

The chain employs TRBV6-5 and TRBJ2-4, with 9 bases lining up with TRBD2. Germline trimming cut 6 bases from V and 0 bases from J; bases unmatched to any gene: 3. Germline loops: CDR1 MNHEY, CDR2 SVGAGI. The CDR3 totals 15 residues. The CDR3 DNA is TGTGCCAGCAGAGGACTAGCGCTAGCCAAAAACATTCAGTACTTC. It specifies CASRGLALAKNIQYF.

The chain uses TRBV7-9 and TRBJ2-7; 7 bases line up with TRBD1. This CDR3 contains 16 residues. Germline-derived CDR1 and CDR2 are SEHNR and FQNEAQ (reference sequence). V lost 2 bases to trimming and J lost 2 bases; unmatched junction nucleotides: 9. The CDR3 region has the DNA TGTGCCAGCAGCTTATCGTCGGACAGGTTACCCTACGAGCAGTACTTC. Translating it yields CASSLSSDRLPYEQYF.

This chain links TRBV7-9 with TRBJ1-2, with TRBD1 matching 8 bases. The length of the CDR3 is 14 residues. The germline CDR1 and CDR2 sequences are SEHNR and FQNEAQ (reference sequence). The trim removed 5 bases at V and 1 base at J, leaving 3 bases unmatched. The CDR3 DNA sequence: TGTGCCAGCAGCGGGACAGGAGTTAACTATGGCTACACCTTC. Protein sequence: CASSGTGVNYGYTF. The full variable domain, its missing parts supplied by reference TRBV7-9 and TRBJ1-2, is DTGVSQNPRHKITKRGQNVTFRCDPISEHNRLYWYRQTLGQGPEFLTYFQNEAQLEKSRLLSDRFSAERPKGSFSTLEIQRTEQGDSAMYLCASSGTGVNYGYTFGSGTRLTVV.

The rearrangement links TRBV19 to TRBJ1-3, with D possibly being TRBD1 (5 bases). Germline CDR1 is LNHDA and CDR2 is SQIVND (reference sequence). The CDR3 contains 16 residues. V lost 10 bases to trimming and J lost 2 bases, with 21 bases between them. CDR3 residues: CATNDQGLATGNTIYF. For the CDR3, the DNA is TGTGCCACCAATGATCAGGGACTAGCCACTGGAAACACCATATATTTT.

This chain connects TRBV29-1 to TRBJ2-5; maybe TRBD2 (6 bases). The CDR3 consists of 14 residues. Per germline, CDR1 SQVTM and CDR2 ANQGSEA. V was shortened by 4 bases and J by 1 base, with 13 bases between the two germline ends. CDR3 protein: CSVGLVGGQETQYF. For the CDR3, the DNA is TGCAGCGTTGGACTAGTCGGGGGCCAAGAGACCCAGTACTTC.

V usage is TRBV7-8 and J usage is TRBJ1-3, with D possibly matching TRBD1 (5 bases). V lost 5 bases to trimming and J lost 4 bases, with 21 bases between them. The CDR3 runs 17 residues. The V gene's germline CDR1 is SGHVS and CDR2 FQNEAQ. The CDR3 reads CASSPEGLLFPGNTIYF. The CDR3, as DNA: TGTGCCAGCAGCCCAGAGGGACTTCTCTTCCCCGGAAACACCATATATTTT.

The count of this clone is one. The rearrangement uses TRBV18 and TRBJ2-5, with 8 bases that match TRBD1. This CDR3 region has 15 residues. Germline V gives CDR1 KGHSH, CDR2 LQKENI. The V segment lost 2 bases and the J segment 4 bases; nucleotides outside the gene matches: 6. CDR3 amino acids: CASSPSLTGGETQYF. The CDR3 nucleotides are TGTGCCAGCTCACCAAGCCTCACAGGGGGAGAGACCCAGTACTTC.

This clone has just one count. The rearrangement uses TRBV14 and TRBJ2-1; D is perhaps TRBD2 (6 bases). The length of the CDR3 is 17 residues. Trimming removed 2 bases from V and 1 base from J, with 15 bases in between. The germline V gene encodes CDR1 SGHDN and CDR2 FVKESK. This CDR3 reads CASSQRALAVSYNEQFF. CDR3 coding DNA: TGTGCCAGCAGCCAAAGGGCACTAGCTGTGTCCTACAATGAGCAGTTCTTC.